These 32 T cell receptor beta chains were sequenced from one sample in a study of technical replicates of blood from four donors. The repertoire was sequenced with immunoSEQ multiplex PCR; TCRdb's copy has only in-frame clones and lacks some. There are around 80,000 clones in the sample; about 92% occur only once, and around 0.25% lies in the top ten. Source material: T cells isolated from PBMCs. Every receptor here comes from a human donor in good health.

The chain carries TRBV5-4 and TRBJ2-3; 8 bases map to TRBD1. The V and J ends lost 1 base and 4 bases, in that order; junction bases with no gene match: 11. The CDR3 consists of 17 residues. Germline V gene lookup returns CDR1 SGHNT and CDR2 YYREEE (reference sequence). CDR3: CASSLSQGARGADTQYF. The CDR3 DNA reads TGTGCCAGCAGCTTGTCTCAGGGGGCCAGAGGCGCAGATACGCAGTATTTT.

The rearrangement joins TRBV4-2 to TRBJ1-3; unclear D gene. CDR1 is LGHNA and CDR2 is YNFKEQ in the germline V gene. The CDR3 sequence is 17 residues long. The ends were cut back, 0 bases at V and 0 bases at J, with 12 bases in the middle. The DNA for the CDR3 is TGTGCCAGCAGCCAAGAGGGTCGGGGTCTCTCTGGAAACACCATATATTTT. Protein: CASSQEGRGLSGNTIYF.

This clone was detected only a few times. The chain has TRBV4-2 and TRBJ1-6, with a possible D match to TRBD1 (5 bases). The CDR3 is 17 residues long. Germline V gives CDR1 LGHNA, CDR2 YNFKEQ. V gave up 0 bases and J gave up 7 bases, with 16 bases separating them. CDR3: CASSQDRGAGKNSPLHF. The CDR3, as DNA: TGTGCCAGCAGCCAAGATCGCGGGGCAGGGAAAAATTCACCCCTCCACTTT.

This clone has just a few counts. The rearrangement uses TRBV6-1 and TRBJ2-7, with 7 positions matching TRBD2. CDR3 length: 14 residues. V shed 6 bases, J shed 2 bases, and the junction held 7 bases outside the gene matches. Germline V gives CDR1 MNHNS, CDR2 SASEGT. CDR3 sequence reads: CASRLGGGPYEQYF. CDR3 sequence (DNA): TGTGCCAGCAGGTTGGGGGGAGGGCCCTACGAGCAGTACTTC.

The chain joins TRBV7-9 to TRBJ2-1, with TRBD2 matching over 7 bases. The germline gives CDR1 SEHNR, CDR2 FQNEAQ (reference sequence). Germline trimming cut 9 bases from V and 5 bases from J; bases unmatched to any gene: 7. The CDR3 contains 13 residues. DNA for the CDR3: TGTGCCAGTCACAACGGGGGGAACAATGAGCAGTTCTTC. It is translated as CASHNGGNNEQFF.

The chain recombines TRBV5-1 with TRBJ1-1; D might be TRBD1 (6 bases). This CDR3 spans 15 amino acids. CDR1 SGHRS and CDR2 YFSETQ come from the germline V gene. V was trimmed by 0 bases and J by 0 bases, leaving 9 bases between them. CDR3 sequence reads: CASSLEDRMNTEAFF. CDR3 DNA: TGCGCCAGCAGCTTGGAGGACAGAATGAACACTGAAGCTTTCTTT.

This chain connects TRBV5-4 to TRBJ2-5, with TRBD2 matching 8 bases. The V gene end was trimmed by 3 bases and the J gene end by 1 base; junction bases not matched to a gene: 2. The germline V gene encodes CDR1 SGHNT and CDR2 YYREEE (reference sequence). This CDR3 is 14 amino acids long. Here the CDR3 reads CASSSAGGQETQYF. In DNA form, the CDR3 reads TGTGCCAGCAGCTCGGCGGGGGGCCAAGAGACCCAGTACTTC.

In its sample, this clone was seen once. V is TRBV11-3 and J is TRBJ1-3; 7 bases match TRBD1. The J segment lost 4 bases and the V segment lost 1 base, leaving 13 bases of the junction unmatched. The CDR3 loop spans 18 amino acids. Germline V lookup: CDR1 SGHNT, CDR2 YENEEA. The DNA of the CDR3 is TGTGCCAGCAGCTTAGCTCGGTCGGATCACAGGGGAGGAAACACCATATATTTT. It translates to CASSLARSDHRGGNTIYF.

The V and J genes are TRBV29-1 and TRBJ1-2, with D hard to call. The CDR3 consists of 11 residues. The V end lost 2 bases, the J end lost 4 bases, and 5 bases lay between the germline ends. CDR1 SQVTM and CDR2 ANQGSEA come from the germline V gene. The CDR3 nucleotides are TGCAGCGTTGAACATCCCTATGGCTACACCTTC. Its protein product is CSVEHPYGYTF.

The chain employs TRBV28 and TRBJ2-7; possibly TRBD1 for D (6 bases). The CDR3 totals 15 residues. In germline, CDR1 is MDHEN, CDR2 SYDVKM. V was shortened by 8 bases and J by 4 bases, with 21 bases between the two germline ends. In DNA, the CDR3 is TGTGCCAGCGGGGGCGCCGGGATTAGCGTGTACGAGCAGTACTTC. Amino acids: CASGGAGISVYEQYF. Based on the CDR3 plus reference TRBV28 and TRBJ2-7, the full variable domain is DVKVTQSSRYLVKRTGEKVFLECVQDMDHENMFWYRQDPGLGLRLIYFSYDVKMKEKGDIPEGYSVSREKKERFSLILESASTNQTSMYLCASGGAGISVYEQYFGPGTRLTVT.

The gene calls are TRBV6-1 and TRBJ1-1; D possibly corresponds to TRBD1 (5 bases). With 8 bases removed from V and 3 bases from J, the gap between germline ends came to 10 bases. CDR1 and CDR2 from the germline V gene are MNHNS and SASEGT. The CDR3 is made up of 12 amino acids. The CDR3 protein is CASGAGYTEAFF. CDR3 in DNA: TGTGCCAGCGGGGCAGGGTACACTGAAGCTTTCTTT.

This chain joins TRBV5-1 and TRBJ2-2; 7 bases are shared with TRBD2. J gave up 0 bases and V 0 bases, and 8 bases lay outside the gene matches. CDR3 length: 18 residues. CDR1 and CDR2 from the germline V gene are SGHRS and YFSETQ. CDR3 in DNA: TGCGCCAGCAGCTTGGCGGGAGGAGGTCTTGCGAACACCGGGGAGCTGTTTTTT. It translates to CASSLAGGGLANTGELFF.

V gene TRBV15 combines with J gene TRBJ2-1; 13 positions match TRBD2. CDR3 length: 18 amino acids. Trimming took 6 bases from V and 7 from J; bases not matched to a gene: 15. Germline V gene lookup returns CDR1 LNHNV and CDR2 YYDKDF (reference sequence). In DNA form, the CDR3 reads TGTGCCACCAGTAATCCACTAGCGGGGGGGCCTTTCATAAATGAGCAGTTCTTC. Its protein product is CATSNPLAGGPFINEQFF.

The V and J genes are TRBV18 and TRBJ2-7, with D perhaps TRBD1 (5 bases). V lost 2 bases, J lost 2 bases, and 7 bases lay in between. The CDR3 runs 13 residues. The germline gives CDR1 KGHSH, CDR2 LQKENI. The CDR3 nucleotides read TGTGCCAGCTCACCAGGGGCAGCCTACGAGCAGTACTTC. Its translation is CASSPGAAYEQYF.

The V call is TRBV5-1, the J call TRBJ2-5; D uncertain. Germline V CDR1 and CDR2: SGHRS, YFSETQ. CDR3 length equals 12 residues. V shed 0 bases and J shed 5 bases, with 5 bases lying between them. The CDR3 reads CASSLARETQYF. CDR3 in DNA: TGCGCCAGCAGCTTGGCCCGGGAGACCCAGTACTTC.

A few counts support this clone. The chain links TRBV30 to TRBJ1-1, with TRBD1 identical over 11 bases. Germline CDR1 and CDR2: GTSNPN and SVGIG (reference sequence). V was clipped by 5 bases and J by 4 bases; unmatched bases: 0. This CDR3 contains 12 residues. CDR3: CAWGTGGTEAFF. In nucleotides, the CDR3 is TGTGCCTGGGGGACAGGGGGCACTGAAGCTTTCTTT.

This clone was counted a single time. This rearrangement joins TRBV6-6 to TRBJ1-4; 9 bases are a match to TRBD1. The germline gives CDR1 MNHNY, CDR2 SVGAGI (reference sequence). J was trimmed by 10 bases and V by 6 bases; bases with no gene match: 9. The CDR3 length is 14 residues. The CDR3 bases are TGTGCCAGCAGACAAACAGGGGGCGAGGGAAAACTGTTTTTT. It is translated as CASRQTGGEGKLFF.

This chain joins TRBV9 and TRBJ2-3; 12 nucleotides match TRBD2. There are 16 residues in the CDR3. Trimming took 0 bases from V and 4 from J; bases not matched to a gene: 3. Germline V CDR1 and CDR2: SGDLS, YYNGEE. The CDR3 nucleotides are TGTGCCAGCAGCGTAGGACTAGCGGGAGTCTCAGATACGCAGTATTTT. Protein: CASSVGLAGVSDTQYF.

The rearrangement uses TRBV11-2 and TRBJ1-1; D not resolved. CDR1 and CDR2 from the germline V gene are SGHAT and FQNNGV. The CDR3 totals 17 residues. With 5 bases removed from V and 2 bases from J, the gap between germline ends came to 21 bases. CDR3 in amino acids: CASSPLLSMWTNTEAFF. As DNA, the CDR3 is TGTGCCAGCAGCCCGCTTTTATCTATGTGGACTAACACTGAAGCTTTCTTT.

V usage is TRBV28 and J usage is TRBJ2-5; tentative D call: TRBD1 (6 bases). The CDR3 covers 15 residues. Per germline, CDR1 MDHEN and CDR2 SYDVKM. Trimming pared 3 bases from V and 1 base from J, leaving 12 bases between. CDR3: CASSFLGATQETQYF. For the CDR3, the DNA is TGTGCCAGCAGTTTTCTGGGGGCGACCCAAGAGACCCAGTACTTC. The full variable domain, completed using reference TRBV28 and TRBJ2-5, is DVKVTQSSRYLVKRTGEKVFLECVQDMDHENMFWYRQDPGLGLRLIYFSYDVKMKEKGDIPEGYSVSREKKERFSLILESASTNQTSMYLCASSFLGATQETQYFGPGTRLLVL.

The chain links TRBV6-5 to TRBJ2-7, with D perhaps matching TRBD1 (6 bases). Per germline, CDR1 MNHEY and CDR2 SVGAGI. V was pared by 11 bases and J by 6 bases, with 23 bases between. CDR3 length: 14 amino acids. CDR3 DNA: TGTGCCGCCAAAGGAAATACAGGGTATGGCGAGCAGTACTTC. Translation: CAAKGNTGYGEQYF.

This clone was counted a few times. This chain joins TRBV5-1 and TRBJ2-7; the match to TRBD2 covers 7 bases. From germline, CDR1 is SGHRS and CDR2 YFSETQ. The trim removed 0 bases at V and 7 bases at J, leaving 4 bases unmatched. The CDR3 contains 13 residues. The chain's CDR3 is CASSLEGRVEQYF. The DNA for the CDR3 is TGCGCCAGCAGCTTGGAGGGGAGGGTTGAGCAGTACTTC.

This CDR3 is CASSLGTYNEQFF. CDR3 nucleotide sequence: TGTGCCAGCAGCTTAGGGACTTACAATGAGCAGTTCTTC. The chain links TRBV7-2 to TRBJ2-1, with a tentative D call TRBD2 (5 bases). Trimming stripped 1 base from V and 4 bases from J, with 5 bases between. The germline gives CDR1 SGHTA, CDR2 FQGNSA. The CDR3 loop spans 13 amino acids.

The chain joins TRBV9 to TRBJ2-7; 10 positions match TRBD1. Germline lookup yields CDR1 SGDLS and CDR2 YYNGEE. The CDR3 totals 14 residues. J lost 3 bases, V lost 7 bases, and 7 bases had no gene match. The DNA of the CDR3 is TGTGCCAGCTCCAAGGGACAGGGGATCTACGAGCAGTACTTC. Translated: CASSKGQGIYEQYF.

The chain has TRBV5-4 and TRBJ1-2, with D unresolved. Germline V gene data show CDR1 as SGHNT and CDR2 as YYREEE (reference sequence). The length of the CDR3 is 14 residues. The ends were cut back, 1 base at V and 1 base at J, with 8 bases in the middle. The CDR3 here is CASSLSPDNYGYTF. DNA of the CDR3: TGTGCCAGCAGCTTGAGTCCAGATAACTATGGCTACACCTTC.

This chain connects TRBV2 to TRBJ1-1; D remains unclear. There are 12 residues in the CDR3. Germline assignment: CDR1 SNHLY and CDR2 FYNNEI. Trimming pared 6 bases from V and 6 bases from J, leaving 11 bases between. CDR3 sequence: CASSAYRAEAFF. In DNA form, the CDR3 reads TGTGCCAGCAGCGCGTACCGGGCTGAAGCTTTCTTT.

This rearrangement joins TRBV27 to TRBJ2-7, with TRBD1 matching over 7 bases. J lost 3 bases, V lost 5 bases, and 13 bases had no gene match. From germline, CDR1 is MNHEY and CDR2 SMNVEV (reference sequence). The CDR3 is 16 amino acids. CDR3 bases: TGTGCCAGCAGTACGTTAGGGACAGCCACTATCTACGAGCAGTACTTC. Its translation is CASSTLGTATIYEQYF.

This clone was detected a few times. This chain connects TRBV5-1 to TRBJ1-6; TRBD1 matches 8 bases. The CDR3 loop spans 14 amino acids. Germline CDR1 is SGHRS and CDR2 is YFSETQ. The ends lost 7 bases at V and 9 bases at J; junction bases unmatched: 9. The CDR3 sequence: CASSADREFSPLHF. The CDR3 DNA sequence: TGCGCCAGCTCCGCGGACAGGGAGTTTTCACCCCTCCACTTT.

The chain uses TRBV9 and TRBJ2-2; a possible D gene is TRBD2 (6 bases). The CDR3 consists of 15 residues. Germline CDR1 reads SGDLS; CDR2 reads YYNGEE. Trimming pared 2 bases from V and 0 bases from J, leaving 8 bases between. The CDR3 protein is CASSVRDSNTGELFF. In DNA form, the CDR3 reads TGTGCCAGCAGCGTCCGGGACTCGAACACCGGGGAGCTGTTTTTT.

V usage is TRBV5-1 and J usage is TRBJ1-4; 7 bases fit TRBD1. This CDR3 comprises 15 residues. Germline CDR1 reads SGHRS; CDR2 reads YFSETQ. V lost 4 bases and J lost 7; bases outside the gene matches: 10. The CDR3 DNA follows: TGCGCCAGCAGCGTGAGGTGGACAGGTCGTGAAAAACTGTTTTTT. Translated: CASSVRWTGREKLFF.

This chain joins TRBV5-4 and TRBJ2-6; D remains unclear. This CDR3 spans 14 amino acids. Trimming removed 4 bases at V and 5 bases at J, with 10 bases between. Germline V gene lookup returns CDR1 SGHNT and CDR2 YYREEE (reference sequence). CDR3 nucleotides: TGTGCCAGCAGCCCCGTTTCTCGGGCCAACGTCCTGACTTTC. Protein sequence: CASSPVSRANVLTF.

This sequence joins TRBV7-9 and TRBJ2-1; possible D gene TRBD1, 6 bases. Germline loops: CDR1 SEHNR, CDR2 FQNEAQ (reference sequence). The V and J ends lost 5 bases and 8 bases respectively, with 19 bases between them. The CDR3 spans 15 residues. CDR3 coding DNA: TGTGCCAGCAGCGTACAGGGTCTCCCGCGGGATGAGCAGTTCTTC. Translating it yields CASSVQGLPRDEQFF. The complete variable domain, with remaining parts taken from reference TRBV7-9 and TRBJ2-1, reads DTGVSQNPRHKITKRGQNVTFRCDPISEHNRLYWYRQTLGQGPEFLTYFQNEAQLEKSRLLSDRFSAERPKGSFSTLEIQRTEQGDSAMYLCASSVQGLPRDEQFFGPGTRLTVL.